What follows are 30 T cell receptor beta chains derived from one specimen sequenced in a study of blood T cell repertoires in COVID-19. Only in-frame clones appear in the TCRdb table, and some are missing; sequencing was by immunoSEQ multiplex PCR. The sample yields roughly 150,000 clones, about four fifths seen once. Sequenced input: PBMCs or T cells enriched from blood (not recorded which). All receptors derive from an older woman who had recovered from COVID-19.

V gene TRBV7-3 combines with J gene TRBJ1-1; D not resolved. Germline values: CDR1 SGHTA, CDR2 FQGTGA. The CDR3 runs to 15 residues. Deletions cut 2 bases from V and 0 bases from J, with 10 bases between. The chain's CDR3 is CASSLYGALNTEAFF. The CDR3 DNA reads as TGTGCCAGCAGCTTATACGGAGCCTTGAACACTGAAGCTTTCTTT.

This clone was counted a few times. The rearrangement uses TRBV29-1 and TRBJ2-3; 16 bases agree with TRBD2. This CDR3 spans 18 amino acids. Looked up from germline, CDR1 is SQVTM and CDR2 is ANQGSEA. Trimming took 0 bases from V and 6 from J; bases not matched to a gene: 9. The CDR3 bases are TGCAGCGTTGAAGACGGGCCGGGACTAGCGGGGGGGGTGGATACGCAGTATTTT. As protein: CSVEDGPGLAGGVDTQYF.

The chain combines TRBV27 with TRBJ2-1, with 9 bases aligning to TRBD2. The junction had 7 bases not matched to a gene; V was cut back by 3 bases and J by 7 bases. The CDR3 loop spans 15 amino acids. CDR1 and CDR2 (germline): MNHEY, SMNVEV (reference sequence). The CDR3: CASSFAGGVGNEQFF. As DNA, the CDR3 is TGTGCCAGCAGTTTCGCGGGGGGGGTGGGAAATGAGCAGTTCTTC.

This clone was counted a single time. The V call is TRBV21-1, the J call TRBJ2-7; TRBD1 is the table's D call, not checked against the DNA. TRBV21-1 constitutes a pseudogene. The CDR3 has 16 amino acids. The CDR3 spells CASSKKSAGQDYEQYF. DNA for the CDR3: TGTGCCAGCAGCAAAAAGTCGGCAGGGCAGGACTACGAGCAGTACTTC.

The sample holds a few counts of this clone. The chain joins TRBV6-1 to TRBJ1-2, with 8 bases that match TRBD1. The CDR3 sequence is 14 residues long. CDR1 is MNHNS, CDR2 SASEGT, per germline. V trimming: 1 base; J trimming: 8 bases; junction bases outside the gene matches: 6. In DNA, the CDR3 is TGTGCCAGCAGTGAAGAGGCAGGGGGCTACGGCTACACCTTC. It specifies CASSEEAGGYGYTF.

V usage is TRBV6-1 and J usage is TRBJ2-3; TRBD2 is a possible D gene (5 bases). This CDR3 has 13 residues. Between the trimmed V and J ends, which lost 5 bases and 1 base, there was a span of 7 bases. The germline V gene encodes CDR1 MNHNS and CDR2 SASEGT. The CDR3: CASSLGGTDTQYF. DNA for the CDR3: TGTGCCAGCAGTTTGGGAGGCACAGATACGCAGTATTTT.

This clone was recorded once. The chain joins TRBV27 to TRBJ1-2; D remains unclear. Germline CDR1 reads MNHEY; CDR2 reads SMNVEV (reference sequence). V was clipped by 8 bases and J by 2 bases, with 15 bases between them. This CDR3 is 14 amino acids long. The CDR3 DNA reads TGTGCCAGCCCCATCGGAGGAGTGAACTATGGCTACACCTTC. Protein sequence: CASPIGGVNYGYTF.

J is TRBJ2-5 and V is TRBV7-8, with TRBD2 as a possible D gene (6 bases). CDR3 length: 17 amino acids. The V gene's germline CDR1 is SGHVS and CDR2 FQNEAQ. Trimming took 5 bases from V and 5 from J, leaving 24 bases between them. CDR3 sequence: CASSRLDPQEAGETQYF. Written as DNA, the CDR3 is TGTGCCAGCAGCCGACTCGACCCTCAGGAGGCGGGGGAGACCCAGTACTTC.

The CDR3 loop reads CASSMRDRAFIEAFF. The DNA of the CDR3 is TGTGCCAGCAGCATGCGTGACAGGGCTTTCATTGAAGCTTTCTTT. The V call is TRBV13, the J call TRBJ1-1, with 7 bases that match TRBD1. The CDR3 runs to 15 residues. Germline CDR1 and CDR2: PRHDT and FYEKMQ (reference sequence). V was pared by 5 bases and J by 7 bases, with 13 bases of the junction left unmatched.

This chain joins TRBV29-1 and TRBJ2-3; 8 bases align to TRBD1. V was clipped by 7 bases and J by 8 bases; unmatched bases: 11. Per the germline V gene, CDR1 is SQVTM and CDR2 is ANQGSEA. The CDR3 is 13 residues long. CDR3: CSGSGQVGGTQYF. Here the CDR3 DNA reads TGCAGCGGTTCGGGACAGGTGGGGGGTACGCAGTATTTT.

The chain combines TRBV6-4 with TRBJ1-2, with a possible D match to TRBD1 (5 bases). V was trimmed by 3 bases and J by 7 bases, leaving 12 bases between them. This CDR3 has 13 amino acids. Germline V gene sequence: CDR1 MRHNA, CDR2 SNTAGT. The CDR3 region has the DNA TGTGCCAGCAGTGAGGAAGGGGCGCGTGGCTACACCTTC. Protein sequence: CASSEEGARGYTF.

This chain uses TRBV7-9 with TRBJ1-2; 7 nucleotides line up with TRBD1. The germline gives CDR1 SEHNR, CDR2 FQNEAQ (reference sequence). The CDR3 is made up of 15 amino acids. V was clipped by 1 base and J by 5 bases; unmatched bases: 7. The CDR3 reads CASSLGDSAVYGYTF. In DNA form, the CDR3 reads TGTGCCAGCAGCTTAGGGGACAGTGCGGTTTATGGCTACACCTTC.

This rearrangement joins TRBV18 to TRBJ2-7; perhaps TRBD1 as D (5 bases). Germline values: CDR1 KGHSH, CDR2 LQKENI. Between the trimmed V and J ends, which lost 1 base and 6 bases, there was a span of 19 bases. The CDR3 has 16 amino acids. CDR3 region: CASSPLQGLDAGEQYF. The DNA for the CDR3 is TGTGCCAGCTCACCACTGCAGGGCCTGGATGCAGGCGAGCAGTACTTC.

This clone came up a few times. J is TRBJ1-1 and V is TRBV19; 7 bases are shared with TRBD1. Trimming cost V 6 bases and J 4 bases; bases outside gene matches: 5. This CDR3 region has 13 residues. Germline V gives CDR1 LNHDA, CDR2 SQIVND (reference sequence). In DNA, the CDR3 is TGTGCCAGTAGCCAGACAGGGACCACTGAAGCTTTCTTT. This translates into CASSQTGTTEAFF.

The rearrangement uses TRBV5-4 and TRBJ2-6, with D possibly being TRBD1 (6 bases). Between the trimmed V and J ends, which lost 5 bases and 0 bases, there was a span of 12 bases. The CDR3 loop spans 16 amino acids. Per germline, CDR1 SGHNT and CDR2 YYREEE (reference sequence). The CDR3 DNA sequence: TGTGCCAGCAGGGGGGACACCGGCTCTGGGGCCAACGTCCTGACTTTC. Amino acid sequence: CASRGDTGSGANVLTF.

This chain uses TRBV19 with TRBJ2-1; D is perhaps TRBD1 (6 bases). The CDR3 totals 13 residues. Germline CDR1 is LNHDA and CDR2 is SQIVND (reference sequence). The V and J ends lost 0 bases and 6 bases respectively, with 6 bases between them. CDR3 protein: CASSIEGGNEQFF. The CDR3 DNA reads as TGTGCCAGTAGTATAGAAGGGGGCAATGAGCAGTTCTTC. Based on the CDR3 plus reference TRBV19 and TRBJ2-1, the full variable domain is DGGITQSPKYLFRKEGQNVTLSCEQNLNHDAMYWYRQDPGQGLRLIYYSQIVNDFQKGDIAEGYSVSREKKESFPLTVTSAQKNPTAFYLCASSIEGGNEQFFGPGTRLTVL.

The genes are TRBV7-2 and TRBJ1-5; the D is unclear. This CDR3 has 15 residues. Germline V gives CDR1 SGHTA, CDR2 FQGNSA. The germline V and J ends were trimmed by 6 bases and 0 bases, with 12 bases remaining between them. CDR3 DNA: TGTGCCAGCAGTCTTACTCCCAATAGCAATCAGCCCCAGCATTTT. It yields the protein CASSLTPNSNQPQHF.

This chain joins TRBV21-1 and TRBJ1-6; TRBD1 is the table's D call, not checked against the DNA. TRBV21-1 is flagged as a pseudogene. The CDR3 length is 17 residues. Here the CDR3 DNA reads TGTGCCAGCAGCACGCGGACAGCCCGTTCCTATAATTCACCCCTCCACTTT. Translating it yields CASSTRTARSYNSPLHF.

V gene TRBV5-1 combines with J gene TRBJ2-7; D call uncertain. CDR3 length: 15 residues. Trimming took off 0 bases at V and 0 bases at J, with 10 bases between the two ends. Looked up from germline, CDR1 is SGHRS and CDR2 is YFSETQ. CDR3 residues: CASSLDSRSSYEQYF. CDR3 DNA sequence: TGCGCCAGCAGCTTGGACAGCAGAAGCTCCTACGAGCAGTACTTC.

This clone was seen a handful of times. The chain employs TRBV2 and TRBJ2-6; D is unclear. Per the germline V gene, CDR1 is SNHLY and CDR2 is FYNNEI. Trimming removed 8 bases from V and 0 bases from J, with 14 bases in between. The CDR3 has 16 amino acids. The CDR3 sequence: CASLTAIFSGANVLTF. The CDR3 bases are TGTGCCAGCCTAACTGCTATCTTCTCTGGGGCCAACGTCCTGACTTTC.

The genes are TRBV6-1 and TRBJ1-1; D gene ambiguous. The germline V gene has CDR1 MNHNS and CDR2 SASEGT. This CDR3 has 14 residues. Trimming shortened V by 1 base and J by 1 base, and 7 bases separated the two germline ends. CDR3 coding DNA: TGTGCCAGCAGTGAAGATCCAGAGAACACTGAAGCTTTCTTT. Translated, it gives CASSEDPENTEAFF.

This clone was observed a handful of times. The genes are TRBV4-2 and TRBJ2-3; D may be TRBD1 (6 bases). CDR1 is LGHNA, CDR2 YNFKEQ, per germline. The CDR3 has 15 residues. The germline V and J ends were trimmed by 3 bases and 4 bases, with 14 bases remaining between them. DNA for the CDR3: TGTGCCAGCAGCCAGGACAGTTTGATTGCAGATACGCAGTATTTT. Amino acid sequence: CASSQDSLIADTQYF.

This chain connects TRBV4-1 to TRBJ2-7, with 13 bases that match TRBD2. Trimming removed 3 bases from V and 2 bases from J; junction bases left unmatched: 1. In germline, CDR1 is MGHRA, CDR2 YSYEKL. There are 15 residues in the CDR3. CDR3 amino acids: CASSQGLAGTYEQYF. CDR3 DNA sequence: TGCGCCAGCAGCCAGGGACTAGCGGGGACCTACGAGCAGTACTTC.

The chain links TRBV15 to TRBJ2-3, with 7 bases fitting TRBD2. This CDR3 comprises 15 residues. Germline assignment: CDR1 LNHNV and CDR2 YYDKDF (reference sequence). V lost 1 base to trimming and J lost 3 bases; unmatched junction nucleotides: 4. For the CDR3, the DNA is TGTGCCACCAGCAGAGGGGTTAGCGGGACAGATACGCAGTATTTT. This translates into CATSRGVSGTDTQYF.

The chain is built from TRBV13 and TRBJ1-1; the D is unclear. The CDR3 totals 13 residues. Germline V gene data show CDR1 as PRHDT and CDR2 as FYEKMQ (reference sequence). Trimming removed 1 base from V and 2 bases from J, with 5 bases in between. The CDR3 nucleotides are TGTGCCAGCAGCTTAGACAGTAACACTGAAGCTTTCTTT. Translating gives CASSLDSNTEAFF.

The chain has TRBV11-2 and TRBJ2-2; TRBD1 matches 9 bases. The CDR3 consists of 14 residues. The V segment lost 5 bases and the J segment 7 bases; nucleotides outside the gene matches: 5. The germline gives CDR1 SGHAT, CDR2 FQNNGV. The CDR3 DNA reads as TGTGCCAGCAGCCTACAGGGGGCAGGCGGGGAGCTGTTTTTT. Its protein is CASSLQGAGGELFF.

The rearrangement joins TRBV10-3 to TRBJ2-5, with unresolved D. Looked up from germline, CDR1 is ENHRY and CDR2 is SYGVKD. This CDR3 contains 12 residues. V lost 3 bases and J lost 5, with 7 bases in between. The CDR3 loop is CAISETQETQYF. In DNA form, the CDR3 reads TGTGCCATCAGTGAAACGCAGGAGACCCAGTACTTC.

The chain employs TRBV5-1 and TRBJ1-2; 10 positions agree with TRBD1. The germline V gene has CDR1 SGHRS and CDR2 YFSETQ. This CDR3 region has 17 residues. V was pared by 3 bases and J by 4 bases, with 12 bases of the junction left unmatched. The CDR3 bases are TGCGCCAGCAGCTCGAATCCGGGACAGGGGAGTAGCTATGGCTACACCTTC. As protein: CASSSNPGQGSSYGYTF.

The rearrangement joins TRBV6-6 to TRBJ1-1; 7 bases fit TRBD1. The CDR3 is 14 residues long. V lost 6 bases and J lost 1; bases outside the gene matches: 5. The V gene's germline CDR1 is MNHNY and CDR2 SVGAGI (reference sequence). The CDR3 DNA sequence: TGTGCCAGCAGAGACAGGGTAGGGAACACTGAAGCTTTCTTT. This codes for CASRDRVGNTEAFF.

The V gene is TRBV30, the J gene TRBJ1-1, with D possibly being TRBD1 (5 bases). Deletions cut 3 bases from V and 5 bases from J, with 13 bases between. The CDR3 has 13 amino acids. CDR1 is GTSNPN and CDR2 is SVGIG in the germline V gene (reference sequence). The chain's CDR3 is CAWRMGTGTEAFF. CDR3 bases: TGTGCCTGGAGAATGGGGACTGGGACTGAAGCTTTCTTT.